The present T cell receptor (beta chain) was sequenced within a study of sequential checkpoint blockade in melanoma. The junction had 1 base not matched to a gene; V was cut back by 3 bases and J by 2 bases. From germline, CDR1 is MNHNS and CDR2 SASEGT. This CDR3 contains 13 residues. The method was immunoSEQ multiplex PCR; TCRdb's version includes in-frame clones alone and lacks a portion of them. Among 25,000 to 30,000 clones listed, under 85% were seen once. Treatment noted: randomized to nivolumab then ipilimumab (arm A) or the reverse (arm B). J is TRBJ2-7 and V is TRBV6-1, with TRBD2 matching over 7 bases. This receptor was taken from a human donor with melanoma. The sample was CD8+ T cells sorted from blood (inferred from file names), taken from a patient given nivolumab and ipilimumab in sequence. CDR3 DNA: TGTGCCAGCAGTGAGCGGGGGACCTACGAGCAGTACTTC. Its translation is CASSERGTYEQYF.